The 29 T cell receptor beta chains below come from one sample, sequenced in a study of beta chain features in type 1 diabetes. Expressed TCRB transcripts were sequenced because the entire RNA isolate underwent reverse transcription. Method: immunoSEQ multiplex PCR; TCRdb's copy keeps in-frame clones and lacks some. In the table there are 970,000 or so clones, 17% of which are singletons. Sequencing was carried out using naive CD4+ T cells from blood. These receptors originate from a woman under 30 in good health.

This clone occurred a few times. The J gene is TRBJ2-2, the V gene TRBV19, with TRBD1 identical over 7 bases. V lost 6 bases and J lost 0; bases outside the gene matches: 7. Germline CDR1 is LNHDA and CDR2 is SQIVND (reference sequence). CDR3 size: 16 residues. The CDR3 protein is CASRARTGANTGELFF. The CDR3 DNA follows: TGTGCCAGTAGAGCTAGAACAGGGGCGAACACCGGGGAGCTGTTTTTT.

The genes are TRBV10-3 and TRBJ2-1, with 12 bases aligning to TRBD2. This CDR3 contains 14 residues. Unmatched junction bases numbered 1, after V lost 6 bases and J lost 4 bases. CDR1 and CDR2 (germline): ENHRY, SYGVKD. CDR3 amino acids: CAISLAGGYNEQFF. The CDR3 DNA reads as TGTGCCATCAGCCTAGCGGGAGGGTACAATGAGCAGTTCTTC.

This clone was observed a few times. Other nucleotide sequences from this sample produce the same CDR3. V usage is TRBV7-9 and J usage is TRBJ2-7; D uncertain. CDR1 is SEHNR and CDR2 is FQNEAQ in the germline V gene (reference sequence). The CDR3 runs 12 residues. Trimming cost V 0 bases and J 4 bases, with 4 bases left between them. This CDR3 is CASSLAVYEQYF. In DNA, the CDR3 is TGTGCCAGCAGCTTAGCCGTGTACGAGCAGTACTTC. Full variable domain (remainder filled in from reference TRBV7-9 and TRBJ2-7): DTGVSQNPRHKITKRGQNVTFRCDPISEHNRLYWYRQTLGQGPEFLTYFQNEAQLEKSRLLSDRFSAERPKGSFSTLEIQRTEQGDSAMYLCASSLAVYEQYFGPGTRLTVT.

This clone was picked up a small number of times. This rearrangement joins TRBV7-9 to TRBJ1-2, with D unresolved. V gave up 8 bases and J gave up 4 bases, with 14 bases separating them. The germline V gene has CDR1 SEHNR and CDR2 FQNEAQ (reference sequence). CDR3 length: 13 residues. CDR3 in amino acids: CASRRTDGYGYTF. The CDR3 DNA follows: TGTGCCAGCCGTCGGACGGATGGCTATGGCTACACCTTC.

DNA for the CDR3: TGTGCCAGCAGCTTATATCGGGAGAGTGAGCAGTTCTTC. Translation: CASSLYRESEQFF. The chain carries TRBV7-9 and TRBJ2-1; tentative D call: TRBD2 (6 bases). V lost 2 bases and J lost 9, with 11 bases in between. This CDR3 has 13 residues. Germline loops: CDR1 SEHNR, CDR2 FQNEAQ (reference sequence). Supplemented by reference TRBV7-9 and TRBJ2-1, the full variable domain reads DTGVSQNPRHKITKRGQNVTFRCDPISEHNRLYWYRQTLGQGPEFLTYFQNEAQLEKSRLLSDRFSAERPKGSFSTLEIQRTEQGDSAMYLCASSLYRESEQFFGPGTRLTVL.

The chain is built from TRBV19 and TRBJ2-5, with D possibly being TRBD1 or TRBD2 (5 bases each). CDR1 is LNHDA and CDR2 is SQIVND in the germline V gene (reference sequence). The CDR3 spans 15 residues. Trimming shortened V by 5 bases and J by 4 bases, and 17 bases separated the two germline ends. The CDR3 region has the DNA TGTGCCAGTAGTTCCGAGAAAACCGGGACAGAGACCCAGTACTTC. The encoded protein is CASSSEKTGTETQYF. Looking up the rest from reference TRBV19 and TRBJ2-5 gives the full variable domain: DGGITQSPKYLFRKEGQNVTLSCEQNLNHDAMYWYRQDPGQGLRLIYYSQIVNDFQKGDIAEGYSVSREKKESFPLTVTSAQKNPTAFYLCASSSEKTGTETQYFGPGTRLLVL.

This clone has only a few counts. The gene calls are TRBV18 and TRBJ2-1; D is undetermined. The germline V and J ends were trimmed by 6 bases and 5 bases, with 14 bases remaining between them. The CDR3 has 14 residues. CDR1 and CDR2 from the germline V gene are KGHSH and LQKENI. CDR3 sequence: CASSRVGADNEQFF. CDR3 DNA: TGTGCCAGCTCCCGGGTGGGCGCTGACAATGAGCAGTTCTTC.

This clone has more than one count but fewer than ten. The chain is built from TRBV11-2 and TRBJ2-7; D is tentatively TRBD1 or TRBD2 (6 bases each). V lost 1 base, J lost 3 bases, and 16 bases lay in between. Germline loops: CDR1 SGHAT, CDR2 FQNNGV. The CDR3 covers 16 residues. The CDR3 coding sequence is TGTGCCAGCAGCTTAGTCCGGGGGCAGCTCAGCTACGAGCAGTACTTC. Encoded protein: CASSLVRGQLSYEQYF.

This clone turned up a few times. The rearrangement uses TRBV2 and TRBJ2-1, with D maybe TRBD2 (6 bases). Per the germline V gene, CDR1 is SNHLY and CDR2 is FYNNEI. The V and J ends lost 5 bases and 9 bases respectively, with 17 bases between them. CDR3 size: 14 residues. CDR3 protein: CASSWLGDWGEQFF. The CDR3 nucleotides read TGTGCCAGCAGTTGGCTAGGGGACTGGGGTGAGCAGTTCTTC.

A few counts support this clone. V gene TRBV7-2 combines with J gene TRBJ2-3; D is possibly TRBD2 (6 bases). This CDR3 is 15 amino acids long. With 5 bases removed from V and 1 base from J, the gap between germline ends came to 13 bases. Germline CDR1 is SGHTA and CDR2 is FQGNSA. The CDR3 nucleotides read TGTGCCAGCAGCCAACTCCCGGGGGGCACAGATACGCAGTATTTT. The encoded protein is CASSQLPGGTDTQYF.

A few counts support this clone. The chain carries TRBV7-2 and TRBJ2-7; the D is unclear. Trimming cost V 4 bases and J 5 bases, with 12 bases left between them. CDR3 length: 13 residues. CDR1 and CDR2 (germline): SGHTA, FQGNSA. The CDR3 region is CASSSTLVDEQYF. The CDR3 coding sequence is TGTGCCAGCAGCTCGACCCTCGTCGACGAGCAGTACTTC.

The chain couples TRBV19 to TRBJ2-1; no firm D call. The CDR3 has 13 residues. Germline V gives CDR1 LNHDA, CDR2 SQIVND (reference sequence). V lost 3 bases, J lost 5 bases, and 8 bases lay in between. CDR3 loop: CASSMKGNNEQFF. CDR3 DNA: TGTGCCAGTAGTATGAAGGGAAACAATGAGCAGTTCTTC.

This clone has only a few counts. This chain links TRBV28 with TRBJ2-7; 7 bases map to TRBD2. From germline, CDR1 is MDHEN and CDR2 SYDVKM. This CDR3 spans 14 amino acids. With 5 bases clipped from V and 4 bases from J, the junction kept 8 bases outside the gene matches. This CDR3 reads CASSGGGSGYEQYF. The CDR3 DNA sequence: TGTGCCAGCAGTGGGGGAGGGTCCGGATACGAGCAGTACTTC.

The chain links TRBV28 to TRBJ2-7; D may be TRBD1 (5 bases). Germline-derived CDR1 and CDR2 are MDHEN and SYDVKM. CDR3 length equals 13 residues. The V gene lost 2 bases and the J gene lost 9 bases, with 14 bases spanning the gap. The CDR3 DNA reads as TGTGCCAGCAGTTTAGCGCAGGGTATTCGGCAGTACTTC. Translated: CASSLAQGIRQYF.

The chain carries TRBV4-3 and TRBJ1-4, with TRBD1 matching 8 bases. V was pared by 2 bases and J by 8 bases, with 10 bases of the junction left unmatched. The CDR3 sequence is 16 residues long. In germline, CDR1 is LGHNA, CDR2 YSLEER. CDR3 residues: CASSQHLGQGREKLFF. The CDR3 DNA is TGCGCCAGCAGCCAACACCTAGGACAGGGAAGAGAAAAACTGTTTTTT.

Concerning this clone itself: Other DNA sequences of this sample code for an identical CDR3. This chain connects TRBV28 to TRBJ2-7; 9 bases fit TRBD1. With 6 bases clipped from V and 6 bases from J, the junction kept 9 bases outside the gene matches. Germline CDR1 MDHEN, CDR2 SYDVKM. This CDR3 comprises 14 residues. As DNA, the CDR3 is TGTGCCAGCAGCCTCAGCGGGACAGGGTTCGAGCAGTACTTC. Its protein is CASSLSGTGFEQYF.

The chain combines TRBV13 with TRBJ2-2, with TRBD2 matching 11 bases. This CDR3 spans 17 amino acids. Germline lookup yields CDR1 PRHDT and CDR2 FYEKMQ (reference sequence). With V trimmed by 4 bases and J by 3 bases, 7 bases remained unmatched. CDR3 amino acids: CASSSKLAGAYTGELFF. The CDR3 nucleotides read TGTGCCAGCAGCTCAAAACTAGCGGGAGCGTACACCGGGGAGCTGTTTTTT.

There are a few counts of this clone. This rearrangement joins TRBV23-1 to TRBJ2-7, with TRBD1 identical over 8 bases. TRBV23-1 is filed as an ORF, its function uncertain. This CDR3 region has 14 residues. Trimming took 5 bases from V and 3 from J; bases not matched to a gene: 6. CDR3 amino acids: CASSNHRGIYEQYF. Written as DNA, the CDR3 is TGCGCCAGCAGTAACCACAGGGGGATCTACGAGCAGTACTTC.

This clone showed up just a few times. The chain links TRBV5-6 to TRBJ2-7; D is unresolved. CDR1 SGHDT and CDR2 YYEEEE come from the germline V gene. V lost 4 bases and J 7 bases, leaving 15 bases between the germline ends. This CDR3 contains 13 residues. In DNA, the CDR3 is TGTGCCAGCAGCCGTGGTAGGTCCGAGGAGCAGTACTTC. Its protein product is CASSRGRSEEQYF.

This clone was counted a few times. This chain joins TRBV5-1 and TRBJ2-6; TRBD2 matches at 14 bases. This CDR3 has 21 residues. Germline CDR1 and CDR2: SGHRS and YFSETQ. With 0 bases clipped from V and 4 bases from J, the junction kept 12 bases outside the gene matches. The CDR3 spells CASSLDRPGTSGRKGANVLTF. The DNA for the CDR3 is TGCGCCAGCAGCTTGGACCGGCCCGGGACTAGCGGGAGAAAAGGGGCCAACGTCCTGACTTTC.

This clone appeared a few times. The rearrangement uses TRBV4-2 and TRBJ2-2; the match to TRBD1 covers 7 bases. Germline loops: CDR1 LGHNA, CDR2 YNFKEQ. Germline trimming cut 0 bases from V and 1 base from J; bases unmatched to any gene: 5. The CDR3 is 17 amino acids. The CDR3 bases are TGTGCCAGCAGCCAAGATAGGGGGCCGGGGAACACCGGGGAGCTGTTTTTT. Amino acids: CASSQDRGPGNTGELFF.

The V gene is TRBV19, the J gene TRBJ2-1; D may correspond to TRBD1 or TRBD2 (6 bases each). The ends were cut back, 4 bases at V and 1 base at J, with 11 bases in the middle. The V gene's germline CDR1 is LNHDA and CDR2 SQIVND (reference sequence). CDR3 length: 15 residues. CDR3 residues: CASSSSGASYNEQFF. The DNA for the CDR3 is TGTGCCAGTAGTAGTTCGGGGGCGTCCTACAATGAGCAGTTCTTC.

The gene calls are TRBV4-2 and TRBJ1-1; D perhaps matches TRBD1 (6 bases). CDR1 is LGHNA and CDR2 is YNFKEQ in the germline V gene. Trimming removed 1 base at V and 10 bases at J, with 13 bases between. The CDR3 length is 13 residues. The CDR3 DNA sequence: TGTGCCAGCAGCCAAGGGACAGTTAGTGTAGCTTTCTTT. It encodes CASSQGTVSVAFF.

The chain carries TRBV6-1 and TRBJ2-1, with 8 bases lining up with TRBD2. Germline loops: CDR1 MNHNS, CDR2 SASEGT. The ends lost 0 bases at V and 4 bases at J; junction bases unmatched: 2. The CDR3 extends over 15 amino acids. CDR3 DNA: TGTGCCAGCAGTGAAGCCTCTAGCGGGTACAATGAGCAGTTCTTC. It yields the protein CASSEASSGYNEQFF.

This clone was found a few times. The V call is TRBV6-6, the J call TRBJ2-2; D call uncertain. Between the trimmed V and J ends, which lost 0 bases and 1 base, there was a span of 3 bases. Looked up from germline, CDR1 is MNHNY and CDR2 is SVGAGI (reference sequence). This CDR3 is built from 14 residues. The CDR3 region has the DNA TGTGCCAGCAGTTACTCAATGAACACCGGGGAGCTGTTTTTT. This gives the protein CASSYSMNTGELFF.

The CDR3 bases are TGTGCCAGCAGCTTTGCCAGCACTGAAGCTTTCTTT. The encoded protein is CASSFASTEAFF. V gene TRBV7-2 combines with J gene TRBJ1-1; D ambiguous. V was clipped by 3 bases and J by 4 bases, with 6 bases between them. Germline CDR1 is SGHTA and CDR2 is FQGNSA. The CDR3 length is 12 residues.

This chain links TRBV25-1 with TRBJ2-2, with 9 nucleotides matching TRBD1. J lost 7 bases, V lost 6 bases, and 9 bases had no gene match. The CDR3 is 15 residues long. The germline V gene has CDR1 MGHDK and CDR2 SYGVNS. The CDR3 sequence: CASREGQGLGGELFF. DNA for the CDR3: TGTGCCAGCAGAGAGGGACAGGGCTTGGGCGGGGAGCTGTTTTTT.

This clone was seen a handful of times. The chain carries TRBV7-3 and TRBJ2-3; TRBD1 is a possible D gene (6 bases). This CDR3 contains 12 residues. V shed 5 bases and J shed 9 bases, with 12 bases lying between them. Per germline, CDR1 SGHTA and CDR2 FQGTGA. The CDR3 loop reads CASSLGRGTQYF. CDR3 DNA: TGTGCCAGCAGCCTGGGAAGGGGGACGCAGTATTTT.

This clone was observed a handful of times. The rearrangement uses TRBV28 and TRBJ1-2; D unclear. With 7 bases removed from V and 8 bases from J, the gap between germline ends came to 11 bases. CDR1 and CDR2 from the germline V gene are MDHEN and SYDVKM. This CDR3 has 11 amino acids. The CDR3 loop is CASTAFGGYTF. The CDR3 nucleotides are TGTGCCAGCACCGCATTCGGGGGCTACACCTTC.